This T cell receptor beta chain was obtained from a study of blood T cell repertoires in COVID-19. As handled by the study authors: Estimation of nucleated cell counts was performed using reference gene primer amplification. Method: immunoSEQ multiplex PCR; TCRdb's copy keeps in-frame clones and lacks some. That table is the source of V, J and clone size, and D and trimming were worked out from the DNA. This sample has around 250,000 clones, with 70% to 85% found just once. The CDR3 totals 17 residues. V was clipped by 3 bases and J by 4 bases, with 19 bases between them. Germline values: CDR1 MNHEY, CDR2 SMNVEV (reference sequence).

Sequencing was done on a sample of peripheral blood. V and J are TRBV27 and TRBJ2-1; D perhaps matches TRBD1 (6 bases). This sequence originates from a woman of 80 years or more with acute or convalescent COVID-19. The CDR3 protein is CASSFGQPGVSYNEQFF. CDR3 DNA: TGTGCCAGCAGTTTCGGACAGCCGGGTGTATCGTACAATGAGCAGTTCTTC.